The 16 T cell receptor beta chains in this list originate from one sample, sequenced in a study of blood T cells in healthy people across ages. Primed by a sample-barcoded 5' primer and a J-beta primer mix, a second PCR proceeded for about 6 to 11 cycles. TCRdb fed the 5' RACE reads into MiXCR, producing one record per CDR3 protein. The sample lists just over 1 million distinct CDR3 sequences; 45% were seen once. Input material: blood. These receptor sequences come from a woman aged 60-75 years in good health.

The V call is TRBV7-6, the J call TRBJ2-4; TRBD2 matches 11 bases. Germline V CDR1 and CDR2: SGHVS, FNYEAQ. The CDR3 totals 18 residues. V was pared by 5 bases and J by 0 bases, with 9 bases of the junction left unmatched. This CDR3 reads CASSGLAGPSLAKNIQYF. CDR3 bases: TGTGCCAGCAGCGGACTAGCGGGCCCATCGCTAGCCAAAAACATTCAGTACTTC.

The sample holds a few counts of this clonotype. The V gene is TRBV10-3, the J gene TRBJ2-4, with 7 bases that match TRBD1. The assigned J gene may be wrong: the sequence end matches TRBJ2-5 better. Germline V lookup: CDR1 ENHRY, CDR2 SYGVKD. This CDR3 is built from 13 residues. The CDR3: CAISDEGAETQYF. The CDR3 coding sequence is TGTGCCATCAGTGATGAGGGGGCAGAGACCCAGTACTTC.

This clonotype occurred a few times. DNA for the CDR3: TGCAGTGCTAGATCCGCAGCAACAGATACGCAGTATTTT. This translates into CSARSAATDTQYF. The chain is built from TRBV20-1 and TRBJ2-3; no firm D call. With 2 bases removed from V and 3 bases from J, the gap between germline ends came to 9 bases. This CDR3 contains 13 residues. Germline assignment: CDR1 DFQATT and CDR2 SNEGSKA (reference sequence).

The chain joins TRBV20-1 to TRBJ2-7; 13 positions match TRBD2. Germline values: CDR1 DFQATT, CDR2 SNEGSKA (reference sequence). The CDR3 length is 14 residues. V lost 5 bases and J lost 2; bases outside the gene matches: 3. This CDR3 is CSAPTSGGAYEQYF. CDR3 nucleotides: TGCAGTGCTCCCACTAGCGGGGGGGCCTACGAGCAGTACTTC.

Worth noting for this clonotype: An end of the junction differs from the germline gene, which may be a read error. The chain couples TRBV10-3 to TRBJ1-2, with D possibly TRBD1 on 6 matching bases. The CDR3 has 16 amino acids. CDR1 ENHRY and CDR2 SYGVKD come from the germline V gene. CDR3: CAISESVGGHPHGYIF. The CDR3 nucleotides read TGTGCCATCAGTGAGTCGGTCGGGGGACACCCTCATGGCTACATCTTC.

The chain has TRBV10-3 and TRBJ1-4; 7 nucleotides align to TRBD1. Germline V gives CDR1 ENHRY, CDR2 SYGVKD. CDR3 length equals 15 residues. The V and J ends lost 0 bases and 4 bases, in that order; junction bases with no gene match: 2. The DNA of the CDR3 is TGTGCCATCAGTGAGTCGGGACAGTTTAATGAAAAACTGTTTTTT. This gives the protein CAISESGQFNEKLFF.

This clonotype was seen many times. This chain uses TRBV5-1 with TRBJ2-7; 7 nucleotides agree with TRBD1. This CDR3 is 15 amino acids long. V shed 1 base, J shed 2 bases, and the junction held 6 bases outside the gene matches. The germline V gene encodes CDR1 SGHRS and CDR2 YFSETQ. The CDR3 protein is CASSLSSGQTYEQYF. Here the CDR3 DNA reads TGCGCCAGCAGCTTGAGTTCGGGACAGACCTACGAGCAGTACTTC.

The V gene is TRBV3-1, the J gene TRBJ2-7; D possibly corresponds to TRBD2 (6 bases). CDR3 length equals 14 residues. Germline V lookup: CDR1 LGHDT, CDR2 YNNKEL (reference sequence). V shed 0 bases and J shed 7 bases, with 13 bases lying between them. In DNA, the CDR3 is TGTGCCAGCAGCCAAGAATGGAGGGATAATGAGCAGTACTTC. Encoded protein: CASSQEWRDNEQYF.

This clonotype was seen a few times. V gene TRBV29-1 combines with J gene TRBJ2-1; D might be TRBD1 or TRBD2, each matching 5 bases. This CDR3 region has 15 residues. Germline loops: CDR1 SQVTM, CDR2 ANQGSEA. V lost 8 bases to trimming and J lost 8 bases, with 25 bases between them. The CDR3: CSCRGRGADLDEQFF. CDR3 in DNA: TGCAGCTGTAGGGGCCGGGGAGCGGATTTGGATGAGCAGTTCTTC.

The chain links TRBV4-2 to TRBJ2-3; 7 nucleotides agree with TRBD2. The V and J ends lost 1 base and 2 bases, in that order; junction bases with no gene match: 3. Germline V CDR1 and CDR2: LGHNA, YNFKEQ. The CDR3 has 15 amino acids. The CDR3 coding sequence is TGTGCCAGCAGCCAAGGTAGCGGGCCCACAGATACGCAGTATTTT. Residues: CASSQGSGPTDTQYF.

This sequence joins TRBV10-3 and TRBJ2-5; TRBD1 matches at 9 bases. This CDR3 has 17 residues. Germline CDR1 is ENHRY and CDR2 is SYGVKD. V lost 2 bases and J lost 3; bases outside the gene matches: 10. In DNA, the CDR3 is TGTGCCATCAGTGAGCGAATGGGAGACAGGGGGGAAGAGACCCAGTACTTC. The encoded protein is CAISERMGDRGEETQYF.

This chain connects TRBV3-1 to TRBJ2-7; D is unclear. Trimming removed 5 bases from V and 6 bases from J, with 8 bases in between. The germline V gene has CDR1 LGHDT and CDR2 YNNKEL (reference sequence). This CDR3 spans 11 amino acids. CDR3 region: CASSVLGEQYF. The DNA of the CDR3 is TGTGCCAGCAGCGTCCTGGGCGAGCAGTACTTC.

The J gene is TRBJ2-1, the V gene TRBV25-1; D is unresolved. Deletions cut 1 base from V and 3 bases from J, with 7 bases between. The V gene's germline CDR1 is MGHDK and CDR2 SYGVNS. The CDR3 covers 14 residues. CDR3 DNA: TGTGCCAGCAGTGAATGGTCCAACTACAATGAGCAGTTCTTC. Translating it yields CASSEWSNYNEQFF.

As for this clonotype: This may come from a read error, since a much larger clone is one base off. The V call is TRBV7-8, the J call TRBJ1-2, with a possible D match to TRBD1 (6 bases). Per the germline V gene, CDR1 is SGHVS and CDR2 is FQNEAQ. The length of the CDR3 is 14 residues. CDR3 residues: CASSLTGGVYGCTF. DNA for the CDR3: TGTGCCAGCAGCCTGACGGGGGGCGTCTATGGCTGCACCTTC.

The rearrangement links TRBV29-1 to TRBJ2-7; 9 nucleotides match TRBD1. CDR3 length equals 14 residues. Germline CDR1 reads SQVTM; CDR2 reads ANQGSEA. V was clipped by 0 bases and J by 2 bases; unmatched bases: 2. The CDR3, as DNA: TGCAGCGTTGAAGAGACAGGGGGGACCTACGAGCAGTACTTC. Encoded protein: CSVEETGGTYEQYF.

The rearrangement joins TRBV11-2 to TRBJ2-5, with D tentatively TRBD1 or TRBD2 (7 bases each). CDR1 and CDR2 (germline): SGHAT, FQNNGV. Trimming shortened V by 6 bases and J by 5 bases, and 22 bases separated the two germline ends. The CDR3 spans 16 residues. The CDR3 nucleotides read TGTGCCAGCAGACGAGGTGGGGGGACAGCGGGGGAGACCCAGTACTTC. Translated, it gives CASRRGGGTAGETQYF.